This TCR beta chain was retrieved from a study of control samples from healthy donors and cancer patients. Germline V gene data show CDR1 as SGHTA and CDR2 as FQGTGA. The CDR3 covers 17 residues. V lost 5 bases to trimming and J lost 4 bases; unmatched junction nucleotides: 13. Clones were sequenced by immunoSEQ multiplex PCR, and TCRdb holds only the in-frame ones, with some missing. The profile shows fewer than 95,000 clones, approximately 80% of them singletons. The clonotype comes from a man aged 25-45 years in good health. The sample was blood. The chain combines TRBV7-3 with TRBJ2-5; 10 nucleotides match TRBD1. CDR3 sequence reads: CASSHPAGTGEGETQYF. The CDR3 bases are TGTGCCAGCAGCCACCCTGCCGGGACAGGGGAGGGAGAGACCCAGTACTTC.